A selection of T cell receptor beta chains follows, all from one sample in a study of cytomegalovirus exposure and HLA in healthy donors. Only in-frame clones appear in the TCRdb table, and some are missing; sequencing was by immunoSEQ multiplex PCR. The sample lists some 130,000 clones; approximately 80% were seen once. The specimen was PBMCs. The source of these receptors is a male donor in good health and CMV-seropositive. CDR3s include the opening cysteine and the closing phenylalanine or tryptophan. Fields, in order: V gene, D gene, J gene, clone size, CDR3 DNA, CDR3 protein. The D gene is left open where the match is weak. Only part of the rows carry a size: once, few, many, or a class if the clone is expanded.

V gene: TRBV18; D gene: NA; J gene: TRBJ1-4; clone size: NA; CDR3 DNA: TGTGCCAGCCACAGGGACCATAAGGAAAAACTGTTTTTT; CDR3 protein: CASHRDHKEKLFF
V gene: TRBV7-2; D gene: NA; J gene: TRBJ1-2; clone size: few; CDR3 DNA: TGTGCCAGCAGACTGGCTGGGGGGACTAACTATGGCTACACCTTC; CDR3 protein: CASRLAGGTNYGYTF
V gene: TRBV28; D gene: NA; J gene: TRBJ1-1; clone size: few; CDR3 DNA: TGTGCCAGCAGTTTTGAGAGTGAAGCTTTCTTT; CDR3 protein: CASSFESEAFF
V gene: TRBV27; D gene: NA; J gene: TRBJ2-2; clone size: NA; CDR3 DNA: TGTGCCAGCAGCCCACTATACACCGGGGAGCTGTTTTTT; CDR3 protein: CASSPLYTGELFF
V gene: TRBV27; D gene: NA; J gene: TRBJ1-5; clone size: NA; CDR3 DNA: TGTGCCAGCAGTTTTTTAGGGGAGGGCAATCAGCCCCAGCATTTT; CDR3 protein: CASSFLGEGNQPQHF
V gene: TRBV7-9; D gene: NA; J gene: TRBJ2-2; clone size: NA; CDR3 DNA: TGTGCCAGCAGCCCCCTTGGGGAGGTCAGTCGCGGGGAGCTGTTTTTT; CDR3 protein: CASSPLGEVSRGELFF
V gene: TRBV25-1; D gene: TRBD1; J gene: TRBJ2-7; clone size: NA; CDR3 DNA: TGTGCCAGCAGTGAATATAAACAGGGGTACGAGCAGTACTTC; CDR3 protein: CASSEYKQGYEQYF
V gene: TRBV27; D gene: TRBD2; J gene: TRBJ2-7; clone size: NA; CDR3 DNA: TGTGCCAGCAGCCGTAGCGGGAGGTATGCCTACGAGCAGTACTTC; CDR3 protein: CASSRSGRYAYEQYF
V gene: TRBV4-1; D gene: TRBD2; J gene: TRBJ2-7; clone size: NA; CDR3 DNA: TGCGCCAGCAGCCGCATCGGGGGGGAATCCTACGAGCAGTACTTC; CDR3 protein: CASSRIGGESYEQYF
V gene: TRBV2; D gene: NA; J gene: TRBJ1-1; clone size: NA; CDR3 DNA: TGTGCCAGCAGTGACCCCCGACTGGGGAACACTGAAGCTTTCTTT; CDR3 protein: CASSDPRLGNTEAFF
V gene: TRBV28; D gene: TRBD1; J gene: TRBJ2-1; clone size: NA; CDR3 DNA: TGTGCCAGCAGTTCGCCTCACTCCGGGACAGGGCACCTGAATGAGCAGTTCTTC; CDR3 protein: CASSSPHSGTGHLNEQFF
V gene: TRBV27; D gene: TRBD2; J gene: TRBJ2-7; clone size: once; CDR3 DNA: TGTGCCAGCAGTTTAGGGCAAGGGAGGGACGAGCAGTACTTC; CDR3 protein: CASSLGQGRDEQYF
V gene: TRBV27; D gene: NA; J gene: TRBJ1-1; clone size: medium-sized; CDR3 DNA: TGTGCCCCCCAGAGGGGGAATGAAGCTTTCTTT; CDR3 protein: CAPQRGNEAFF
V gene: TRBV19; D gene: TRBD1; J gene: TRBJ2-7; clone size: few; CDR3 DNA: TGTGCCAGCCGTGAGGGACAGGGGATGTACTTC; CDR3 protein: CASREGQGMYF
V gene: TRBV5-1; D gene: NA; J gene: TRBJ2-2; clone size: NA; CDR3 DNA: TGCGCCAGCAGCTTGGCTGGACTCAACACCGGGGAGCTGTTTTTT; CDR3 protein: CASSLAGLNTGELFF
V gene: TRBV4-1; D gene: NA; J gene: TRBJ2-5; clone size: NA; CDR3 DNA: TGCGCCAGCAGCCAATCGCCAAACAGGGATGGCAAAGAGACCCAGTACTTC; CDR3 protein: CASSQSPNRDGKETQYF
V gene: TRBV5-1; D gene: TRBD1; J gene: TRBJ2-1; clone size: NA; CDR3 DNA: TGCGCCAGCAGCCAGGGACAGGGGGCCTACAATGAGCAGTTCTTC; CDR3 protein: CASSQGQGAYNEQFF
V gene: TRBV30; D gene: NA; J gene: TRBJ2-7; clone size: once; CDR3 DNA: TGTGCCTGGACAGGGCGAACCTACGAGCAGTACTTC; CDR3 protein: CAWTGRTYEQYF
V gene: TRBV7-9; D gene: NA; J gene: TRBJ2-7; clone size: NA; CDR3 DNA: TGTGCCAGCAGCTTAGTAGGGGGCTACGAGCAGTACTTC; CDR3 protein: CASSLVGGYEQYF
V gene: TRBV2; D gene: NA; J gene: TRBJ1-2; clone size: NA; CDR3 DNA: TGTGCCAGCAGTGAACAGGGGTGCTACACCTTC; CDR3 protein: CASSEQGCYTF
V gene: TRBV6-1; D gene: NA; J gene: TRBJ2-7; clone size: few; CDR3 DNA: TGTGCCAGCAGTGCCGAGACAGTGCAGTACTTC; CDR3 protein: CASSAETVQYF
V gene: TRBV5-1; D gene: TRBD1; J gene: TRBJ2-1; clone size: NA; CDR3 DNA: TGCGCCAGCAGCCTTCCGGGGACAGCCAATGAGCAGTTCTTC; CDR3 protein: CASSLPGTANEQFF
V gene: TRBV14; D gene: NA; J gene: TRBJ2-3; clone size: NA; CDR3 DNA: TGTGCCAGCAGCCCCGGAGGGGCAACAAATACGCAGTATTTT; CDR3 protein: CASSPGGATNTQYF
V gene: TRBV2; D gene: TRBD2; J gene: TRBJ2-5; clone size: few; CDR3 DNA: TGTGCCAGCAGTGAAGGACTAGCGGGGGATCGAGAGACCCAGTACTTC; CDR3 protein: CASSEGLAGDRETQYF
V gene: TRBV28; D gene: TRBD2; J gene: TRBJ2-1; clone size: NA; CDR3 DNA: TGTGCCAGCACACCAGCGAGCGGGGGGGGAATTTATGAGCAGTTCTTC; CDR3 protein: CASTPASGGGIYEQFF
V gene: TRBV7-6; D gene: NA; J gene: TRBJ2-3; clone size: NA; CDR3 DNA: TGTGCCAGCAGCTTACAGGGCGCGACAGATACGCAGTATTTT; CDR3 protein: CASSLQGATDTQYF
V gene: TRBV6-5; D gene: NA; J gene: TRBJ1-6; clone size: NA; CDR3 DNA: TGTGCCAGCAGCTTCGCGAATTCACCCCTCCACTTT; CDR3 protein: CASSFANSPLHF
V gene: TRBV18; D gene: NA; J gene: TRBJ2-2; clone size: NA; CDR3 DNA: TGTGCCAGCTCACCAGGTTCATCAGGGAACACCGGGGAGCTGTTTTTT; CDR3 protein: CASSPGSSGNTGELFF
V gene: TRBV18; D gene: NA; J gene: TRBJ1-3; clone size: few; CDR3 DNA: TGTGCCAGCTCATCCGAAAACAGAGCCTCTGGAAACACCATATATTTT; CDR3 protein: CASSSENRASGNTIYF
V gene: TRBV6-6; D gene: NA; J gene: TRBJ1-2; clone size: NA; CDR3 DNA: TGTGCCAGCAGTTACTCAAGACAGAACTATGGCTACACCTTC; CDR3 protein: CASSYSRQNYGYTF
V gene: TRBV19; D gene: TRBD1; J gene: TRBJ1-1; clone size: few; CDR3 DNA: TGTGCCAGTAGTACGTCGGACAGGGGTATCACTGAAGCTTTCTTT; CDR3 protein: CASSTSDRGITEAFF
V gene: TRBV6-5; D gene: NA; J gene: TRBJ1-4; clone size: once; CDR3 DNA: TGTGCCAGCAGTTATAGGCGGTATAATGAAAAACTGTTTTTT; CDR3 protein: CASSYRRYNEKLFF
V gene: TRBV6-5; D gene: NA; J gene: TRBJ2-7; clone size: NA; CDR3 DNA: TGTGCCAGCAGTTTAGGGGTTCTCAAATCCTACGAGCAGTACTTC; CDR3 protein: CASSLGVLKSYEQYF
V gene: TRBV7-9; D gene: TRBD1; J gene: TRBJ2-2; clone size: NA; CDR3 DNA: TGTTCCAGCAGCTTAAGGGACAGGAAGAACACCGGGGAGCTGTTTTTT; CDR3 protein: CSSSLRDRKNTGELFF
V gene: TRBV6-1; D gene: TRBD1; J gene: TRBJ1-6; clone size: NA; CDR3 DNA: TGTGCCAGCAGTAATCGACAGGGGACACCCCTCCACTTT; CDR3 protein: CASSNRQGTPLHF
V gene: TRBV29-1; D gene: NA; J gene: TRBJ2-1; clone size: NA; CDR3 DNA: TGCAGCGTTGTTGGTGGGGGGTCCTACAATGAGCAGTTCTTC; CDR3 protein: CSVVGGGSYNEQFF
V gene: TRBV5-6; D gene: TRBD1; J gene: TRBJ2-5; clone size: few; CDR3 DNA: TGTGCCAGCAGAGCACCAGGACAGGGCCTAGAGACCCAGTACTTC; CDR3 protein: CASRAPGQGLETQYF
V gene: TRBV5-1; D gene: NA; J gene: TRBJ1-1; clone size: NA; CDR3 DNA: TGCGCCAGCAGCCCCGGGGGAACTGAAGCTTTCTTT; CDR3 protein: CASSPGGTEAFF
V gene: TRBV21-1; D gene: NA; J gene: TRBJ2-7; clone size: NA; CDR3 DNA: TGTGCCAGCAGCAAAGTGGAGAGGATCCGCCCCGAGCAGTACTTC; CDR3 protein: CASSKVERIRPEQYF
V gene: TRBV28; D gene: TRBD1; J gene: TRBJ1-3; clone size: NA; CDR3 DNA: TGTGCCAGCAGTACCGGGACAGCTGGAAACACCATATATTTT; CDR3 protein: CASSTGTAGNTIYF
V gene: TRBV4-2; D gene: NA; J gene: TRBJ1-2; clone size: NA; CDR3 DNA: TGTGCCAGCAGCCAAGATAGGACAGCCTATGGCTACACCTTC; CDR3 protein: CASSQDRTAYGYTF
V gene: TRBV6-1; D gene: NA; J gene: TRBJ2-7; clone size: NA; CDR3 DNA: TGTGCCAGCAGTGAAGCCGTTGAGGGTGGCGAGCAGTACTTC; CDR3 protein: CASSEAVEGGEQYF
V gene: TRBV29-1; D gene: NA; J gene: TRBJ2-1; clone size: NA; CDR3 DNA: TGCAGCGTCGGACTCATCTACAATGAGCAGTTCTTC; CDR3 protein: CSVGLIYNEQFF
V gene: TRBV5-4; D gene: TRBD1; J gene: TRBJ2-2; clone size: NA; CDR3 DNA: TGTGCCAGCAGCTTGGGAAGACAGGGGGCCGGGGGGGAGCTGTTTTTT; CDR3 protein: CASSLGRQGAGGELFF
V gene: TRBV9; D gene: NA; J gene: TRBJ1-1; clone size: NA; CDR3 DNA: TGTGCCAGCAGCGAAACACAGAACACTGAAGCTTTCTTT; CDR3 protein: CASSETQNTEAFF
V gene: TRBV10-3; D gene: NA; J gene: TRBJ2-7; clone size: NA; CDR3 DNA: TGTGCCATCAGTGAGTCGGCGTCGGGGAACTACGAGCAGTACTTC; CDR3 protein: CAISESASGNYEQYF
V gene: TRBV7-2; D gene: NA; J gene: TRBJ1-5; clone size: NA; CDR3 DNA: TGTGCCAGCAGTTTACAGGGCGGGGGTCCTCCCCAGCATTTT; CDR3 protein: CASSLQGGGPPQHF
V gene: TRBV15; D gene: NA; J gene: TRBJ2-1; clone size: NA; CDR3 DNA: TGTGCCACCAGCATAGGGACACAAATCTACAATGAGCAGTTCTTC; CDR3 protein: CATSIGTQIYNEQFF
V gene: TRBV6-1; D gene: TRBD1; J gene: TRBJ2-2; clone size: NA; CDR3 DNA: TGTGCCAGCAGCGCGGGGACAGGGTCGACCGGGGAGCTGTTTTTT; CDR3 protein: CASSAGTGSTGELFF
V gene: TRBV2; D gene: TRBD2; J gene: TRBJ2-7; clone size: NA; CDR3 DNA: TGTGCCAGCAGGAGACTAGCGGGCGTCTACGAGCAGTACTTC; CDR3 protein: CASRRLAGVYEQYF
V gene: TRBV11-3; D gene: TRBD1; J gene: TRBJ1-2; clone size: NA; CDR3 DNA: TGTGCCAGCAGCTTAGATCAAGGTTGCGAAGGCGACAGGGGAGGCTACACCTTC; CDR3 protein: CASSLDQGCEGDRGGYTF
V gene: TRBV28; D gene: NA; J gene: TRBJ1-6; clone size: NA; CDR3 DNA: TGTGCCAGCAGTTTGACAAGCTCCTATAATTCACCCCTCCACTTT; CDR3 protein: CASSLTSSYNSPLHF